This T cell receptor (beta chain) emerged from a study of blood T cells in healthy people across ages. Next came a second PCR, run for 7 to 11 cycles, which used a sample-barcoded 5' primer along with a J-beta primer mix. Each CDR3 protein is one row after TCRdb ran MiXCR on the 5' RACE reads. This sample carries roughly 800,000 distinct CDR3 sequences, 25% of them seen once, and the ten largest clones take roughly 3.8%. CDR3 size: 14 residues. V lost 0 bases, J lost 4 bases, and 0 bases stayed unmatched. Germline loops: CDR1 LGHNA, CDR2 YSLEER. This sample was shared with a second study, whose subject was T cells of mothers and their children.

The chain employs TRBV4-3 and TRBJ1-2; 9 bases fit TRBD1. The sequencing sample was made of blood. This receptor was obtained from a boy younger than 18 in good health. The CDR3 is CASSQEDRGYGYTF. For the CDR3, the DNA is TGCGCCAGCAGCCAAGAGGACAGGGGCTATGGCTACACCTTC.